The 26 T cell receptor beta chains in this list originate from one sample, sequenced in a study of blood T cells in healthy people across ages. The second PCR ran roughly 7 to 12 cycles with a sample-barcoded 5' primer and J-beta primers. TCRdb re-called the 5' RACE reads with MiXCR, one entry per CDR3 protein. The table has fewer than 900,000 distinct CDR3 sequences, around half seen once. Input material: blood. The source is a woman aged 55 to 70 in good health.

This clonotype was observed a few times. The CDR3 bases are TGTGCCTGGAGTTACAACTATGGCTACACCTTC. Its translation is CAWSYNYGYTF. This sequence joins TRBV30 and TRBJ1-2; no clear D. This CDR3 spans 11 amino acids. Trimming removed 2 bases from V and 2 bases from J, with 3 bases in between. The germline CDR1 and CDR2 sequences are GTSNPN and SVGIG (reference sequence). The complete variable domain, with remaining parts taken from reference TRBV30 and TRBJ1-2, reads SQTIHQWPATLVQPVGSPLSLECTVEGTSNPNLYWYRQAAGRGLQLLFYSVGIGQISSEVPQNLSASRPQDRQFILSSKKLLLSDSGFYLCAWSYNYGYTFGSGTRLTVV.

V is TRBV27 and J is TRBJ2-7; D gene uncertain. Germline values: CDR1 MNHEY, CDR2 SMNVEV (reference sequence). The CDR3 has 14 residues. V lost 5 bases and J lost 0, with 11 bases in between. This chain's CDR3 is CASSKDGFSYEQYF. Written as DNA, the CDR3 is TGTGCCAGCAGTAAGGACGGGTTCTCCTACGAGCAGTACTTC.

The chain combines TRBV6-5 with TRBJ2-3, with 8 positions matching TRBD2. This CDR3 region has 16 residues. The J segment lost 3 bases and the V segment lost 10 bases, leaving 15 bases of the junction unmatched. Germline V gene sequence: CDR1 MNHEY, CDR2 SVGAGI. The CDR3 loop is CATGGEGSYTTDTQYF. The DNA of the CDR3 is TGTGCCACCGGGGGGGAAGGGAGCTACACAACAGATACGCAGTATTTT.

The chain employs TRBV20-1 and TRBJ2-1, with TRBD2 identical over 8 bases. The CDR3 spans 14 residues. Trimming cost V 3 bases and J 6 bases; bases outside gene matches: 7. CDR1 DFQATT and CDR2 SNEGSKA come from the germline V gene (reference sequence). The CDR3 nucleotides are TGCAGTGCTAGCCGACTAGCGCTGCTCAATGAGCAGTTCTTC. Its translation is CSASRLALLNEQFF.

The chain couples TRBV7-2 to TRBJ1-2; tentative D call: TRBD1 (6 bases). With 5 bases removed from V and 1 base from J, the gap between germline ends came to 17 bases. Germline values: CDR1 SGHTA, CDR2 FQGNSA. The CDR3 extends over 16 amino acids. CDR3 amino acids: CASSKERTARNYGYTF. CDR3 sequence (DNA): TGTGCCAGCAGCAAGGAGCGGACAGCACGTAACTATGGCTACACCTTC.

This chain uses TRBV20-1 with TRBJ2-7; 7 positions match TRBD2. Germline loops: CDR1 DFQATT, CDR2 SNEGSKA (reference sequence). The CDR3 runs to 15 residues. The junction had 14 bases not matched to a gene; V was cut back by 0 bases and J by 9 bases. This CDR3 reads CSARDPGGLNRGQYF. In nucleotides, the CDR3 is TGCAGTGCTAGAGATCCGGGAGGATTAAATCGGGGGCAGTACTTC.

The gene calls are TRBV27 and TRBJ2-7, with 7 bases fitting TRBD1. CDR3 size: 14 residues. With 5 bases clipped from V and 9 bases from J, the junction kept 13 bases outside the gene matches. Germline CDR1 reads MNHEY; CDR2 reads SMNVEV (reference sequence). The CDR3 sequence is CASSPNRGLSGQYF. The CDR3 region has the DNA TGTGCCAGCAGTCCGAACAGGGGCCTCAGCGGGCAGTACTTC.

The chain couples TRBV15 to TRBJ2-1; D may be TRBD1 (6 bases). Germline CDR1 LNHNV, CDR2 YYDKDF (reference sequence). CDR3 length equals 16 residues. V gave up 1 base and J gave up 0 bases, with 10 bases separating them. The CDR3 spells CATSRARGRSYNEQFF. Written as DNA, the CDR3 is TGTGCCACCAGCAGAGCCAGGGGCCGCTCCTACAATGAGCAGTTCTTC.

This sequence joins TRBV30 and TRBJ2-5, with D tentatively TRBD1 (6 bases). V dropped 0 bases and J dropped 4 bases, with 18 bases sitting between them. The CDR3 totals 16 residues. Per germline, CDR1 GTSNPN and CDR2 SVGIG (reference sequence). In nucleotides, the CDR3 is TGTGCCTGGAGTGTACCCACAGGGTGGAAAAGAGAGACCCAGTACTTC. Protein: CAWSVPTGWKRETQYF.

V gene TRBV6-2 or TRBV6-3 combines with J gene TRBJ1-1; D possibly corresponds to TRBD1 (5 bases). This CDR3 region has 16 residues. The V and J ends lost 0 bases and 6 bases respectively, with 17 bases between them. Germline assignment: CDR1 MNHEY and CDR2 SVGEGT. The CDR3 region has the DNA TGTGCCAGCAGTTACTCAGGGGAGAAGGTTTTTGCTGAAGCTTTCTTT. Translated, it gives CASSYSGEKVFAEAFF.

A single count supports this clonotype. At one boundary the junction diverges from the germline segment, which might be a read error. The CDR3 loop reads CVSSKRQGANEQFF. CDR3 nucleotide sequence: TGTGTCAGCAGCAAAAGACAGGGAGCGAATGAGCAGTTCTTC. The chain recombines TRBV6-2 or TRBV6-3 with TRBJ2-1, with 7 bases aligning to TRBD1. The germline gives CDR1 MNHEY, CDR2 SVGEGT. The CDR3 totals 14 residues.

Regarding this clonotype: The junction departs from germline at one end; a sequencing error may be responsible. The V gene is TRBV7-9, the J gene TRBJ2-7, with unresolved D. The CDR3 loop spans 12 amino acids. Germline lookup yields CDR1 SEHNR and CDR2 FQNEAQ (reference sequence). The CDR3 coding sequence is TGTCCCAGCAGCCTAAACGGACCTTCTAAGTACTTC. Protein sequence: CPSSLNGPSKYF.

The CDR3 reads CASTQSGFSSYNEQFF. The CDR3 DNA is TGTGCCAGCACCCAAAGCGGGTTCAGCTCCTACAATGAGCAGTTCTTC. This chain connects TRBV6-5 to TRBJ2-1, with a possible D match to TRBD2 (6 bases). Between the trimmed V and J ends, which lost 7 bases and 0 bases, there was a span of 16 bases. This CDR3 comprises 16 residues. Germline CDR1 reads MNHEY; CDR2 reads SVGAGI.

This chain links TRBV7-8 with TRBJ2-5, with D perhaps TRBD2 (5 bases). The length of the CDR3 is 15 residues. Germline V gene sequence: CDR1 SGHVS, CDR2 FQNEAQ. V was trimmed by 1 base and J by 13 bases, leaving 22 bases between them. The CDR3 DNA reads TGTGCCAGCAGCTTAGGAGGGAATCGGGTGGTTCCTCGGTACTTC. Translation: CASSLGGNRVVPRYF.

This clonotype has a handful of counts. The rearrangement uses TRBV13 and TRBJ1-1; maybe TRBD1 (5 bases). The germline gives CDR1 PRHDT, CDR2 FYEKMQ (reference sequence). CDR3 length: 15 residues. Trimming took off 1 base at V and 2 bases at J, with 11 bases between the two ends. The CDR3 sequence: CASSLAQGGNTEAFF. The CDR3 DNA sequence: TGTGCCAGCAGCTTAGCTCAGGGAGGTAACACTGAAGCTTTCTTT. Full variable domain (missing parts from reference TRBV13 and TRBJ1-1): AAGVIQSPRHLIKEKRETATLKCYPIPRHDTVYWYQQGPGQDPQFLISFYEKMQSDKGSIPDRFSAQQFSDYHSELNMSSLELGDSALYFCASSLAQGGNTEAFFGQGTRLTVV.

As concerns this clonotype: With a much larger clone just one base away, this may be a read error. The chain links TRBV10-3 to TRBJ1-4; D may be TRBD1 (6 bases). CDR1 and CDR2 from the germline V gene are ENHRY and SYGVKD. This CDR3 spans 15 amino acids. V dropped 2 bases and J dropped 5 bases, with 12 bases sitting between them. The CDR3 bases are TGTGCCATCAGTGAGGTCGGGGGCTACAATGAAAAACTGTTTTTT. Its protein product is CAISEVGGYNEKLFF.

This clonotype was detected many times. This chain uses TRBV3-1 with TRBJ2-5, with D hard to call. The CDR3 spans 15 residues. Germline CDR1 LGHDT, CDR2 YNNKEL (reference sequence). The V and J ends lost 4 bases and 4 bases respectively, with 16 bases between them. The CDR3 DNA reads as TGTGCCAGCAGCCCAACCCATGGGATAGGAGAGACCCAGTACTTC. Protein sequence: CASSPTHGIGETQYF.

The rearrangement links TRBV11-2 to TRBJ1-6; 7 positions agree with TRBD1. With 0 bases clipped from V and 10 bases from J, the junction kept 9 bases outside the gene matches. The germline gives CDR1 SGHAT, CDR2 FQNNGV. The CDR3 covers 16 residues. The CDR3 DNA sequence: TGTGCCAGCAGCTTAGATATTGGAGGGGGACAGTCACCCCTCCACTTT. The encoded protein is CASSLDIGGGQSPLHF.

V usage is TRBV28 and J usage is TRBJ2-1, with 9 nucleotides matching TRBD2. The V and J ends lost 1 base and 9 bases, in that order; junction bases with no gene match: 7. The CDR3 extends over 15 amino acids. Looked up from germline, CDR1 is MDHEN and CDR2 is SYDVKM. The CDR3 region has the DNA TGTGCCAGCAGTTTATCTGTAGCGGGAGCAGGTGAGCAGTTCTTC. As protein: CASSLSVAGAGEQFF.

This clonotype was seen only once. The rearrangement joins TRBV7-2 to TRBJ2-1; 10 bases are shared with TRBD2. Germline V gives CDR1 SGHTA, CDR2 FQGNSA. This CDR3 contains 14 residues. CDR3 bases: TGTGCGAGCCGAGTTGGACTAGCGGTGCGGGAGCAGTTCTTC. Encoded protein: CASRVGLAVREQFF.

This clonotype turned up a few times. This chain links TRBV30 with TRBJ2-1, with 7 nucleotides matching TRBD2. The V gene's germline CDR1 is GTSNPN and CDR2 SVGIG (reference sequence). V was pared by 4 bases and J by 2 bases, with 5 bases of the junction left unmatched. This CDR3 has 14 amino acids. The CDR3 loop is CAWKRDGPYNEQFF. The CDR3 coding sequence is TGTGCCTGGAAGCGGGATGGGCCCTACAATGAGCAGTTCTTC.

The V and J genes are TRBV29-1 and TRBJ1-1; TRBD1 agrees at 7 bases. From germline, CDR1 is SQVTM and CDR2 ANQGSEA. There are 12 residues in the CDR3. Here the CDR3 reads CIGGQAYTEAFF. CDR3 nucleotide sequence: TGCATCGGTGGACAGGCTTACACTGAAGCTTTCTTT.

This clonotype was recorded many times. The V and J genes are TRBV5-1 and TRBJ2-1, with 7 nucleotides matching TRBD2. Losses at the gene ends were 6 bases for V and 7 bases for J; bases not matched to a gene: 10. Germline CDR1 is SGHRS and CDR2 is YFSETQ. This CDR3 contains 14 residues. The DNA for the CDR3 is TGCGCCAGCAACGAGGGAGGGTCGTGGAATGAGCAGTTCTTC. It translates to CASNEGGSWNEQFF.

This clonotype has more than one count but fewer than ten. This chain uses TRBV5-6 with TRBJ2-2; the D is unclear. Trimming removed 4 bases at V and 4 bases at J, with 5 bases between. Germline V lookup: CDR1 SGHDT, CDR2 YYEEEE. The CDR3 runs to 12 residues. The CDR3 loop reads CASSQSTGELFF. The CDR3 region has the DNA TGTGCCAGCAGCCAATCCACCGGGGAGCTGTTTTTT. The full variable domain, in which reference TRBV5-6 and TRBJ2-2 provide the parts outside the CDR3, is DAGVTQSPTHLIKTRGQQVTLRCSPKSGHDTVSWYQQALGQGPQFIFQYYEEEERQRGNFPDRFSGHQFPNYSSELNVNALLLGDSALYLCASSQSTGELFFGEGSRLTVL.

Concerning this clonotype itself: Given a much more abundant clone one base away, this may be a read error. This sequence joins TRBV14 and TRBJ2-3; tentative D call: TRBD2 (5 bases). The CDR3 totals 17 residues. Looked up from germline, CDR1 is SGHDN and CDR2 is FVKESK. This CDR3 is CASNQDSLALGGDTQYF. The CDR3 nucleotides read TGTGCCAGCAACCAAGATTCCCTAGCCCTGGGTGGAGATACGCAGTATTTT.

This clonotype was counted a few times. This sequence joins TRBV6-5 and TRBJ1-1; D remains unclear. Germline V gene sequence: CDR1 MNHEY, CDR2 SVGAGI. The CDR3 contains 14 residues. V lost 0 bases to trimming and J lost 4 bases, with 9 bases between them. CDR3 sequence (DNA): TGTGCCAGCAGTTACTCGGAAGGCGGCACTGAAGCTTTCTTT. Protein sequence: CASSYSEGGTEAFF.